Shown below are 20 T cell receptor beta chains from a single sample sequenced in a study of neurological immune-mediated disorders. TCRdb used MiXCR to reprocess the 5' RACE reads, holding one entry per CDR3 protein. Among fewer than 50,000 distinct CDR3 sequences listed, approximately 12% were seen once. The time point denotes: longitudinal time-point 3. Sequenced sample: PBMCs. The receptors stem from a man under 40 in good health.

This clonotype was detected ten times or more. This chain connects TRBV5-1 to TRBJ2-2, with D possibly being TRBD2 (5 bases). The CDR3 contains 13 residues. V shed 2 bases and J shed 4 bases, with 6 bases lying between them. Germline V gene sequence: CDR1 SGHRS, CDR2 YFSETQ. The CDR3 reads CASSLGSTGELFF. The CDR3 region has the DNA TGCGCCAGCAGCTTAGGGAGCACCGGGGAGCTGTTTTTT.

This clonotype was counted at least ten times. V usage is TRBV5-1 and J usage is TRBJ2-1; TRBD1 agrees at 8 bases. The V gene end was trimmed by 0 bases and the J gene end by 10 bases; junction bases not matched to a gene: 15. The CDR3 is 17 residues long. Per the germline V gene, CDR1 is SGHRS and CDR2 is YFSETQ. CDR3 in amino acids: CASSLGTGNLTPREQFF. The DNA of the CDR3 is TGCGCCAGCAGCTTGGGGACAGGGAATTTAACCCCACGGGAGCAGTTCTTC.

This clonotype was detected many times. The chain uses TRBV7-2 and TRBJ2-1, with unresolved D. The germline V gene encodes CDR1 SGHTA and CDR2 FQGNSA. V gave up 1 base and J gave up 13 bases, with 14 bases separating them. The CDR3 is made up of 13 amino acids. The CDR3: CASSLDTVWVQFF. The CDR3 DNA reads TGTGCCAGCAGCTTAGATACCGTGTGGGTACAGTTCTTC.

This clonotype was detected ten times or more. The chain recombines TRBV5-6 with TRBJ2-7; no clear D gene. The CDR3 sequence is 13 residues long. The germline V and J ends were trimmed by 2 bases and 7 bases, with 13 bases remaining between them. Per germline, CDR1 SGHDT and CDR2 YYEEEE. In DNA form, the CDR3 reads TGTGCCAGCAGCTTAGGGATTCGAAAGGAGCAGTACTTC. It codes for CASSLGIRKEQYF.

This clonotype was found many times. CDR3 bases: TGTGCCAGTAGTCTAAAGGACCTTGGAGGCAATCAGCCCCAGCATTTT. This gives the protein CASSLKDLGGNQPQHF. V usage is TRBV19 and J usage is TRBJ1-5; D remains unclear. V was shortened by 5 bases and J by 2 bases, with 16 bases between the two germline ends. CDR3 length equals 16 residues. Germline CDR1 reads LNHDA; CDR2 reads SQIVND (reference sequence).

This clonotype was observed at least ten times. The V gene is TRBV28, the J gene TRBJ2-7, with D uncertain. The CDR3 is 12 residues long. The germline V gene encodes CDR1 MDHEN and CDR2 SYDVKM. Trimming took off 5 bases at V and 1 base at J, with 6 bases between the two ends. This CDR3 reads CASSRDSYEQYF. As DNA, the CDR3 is TGTGCCAGCAGTAGGGATTCCTACGAGCAGTACTTC.

In its sample, this clonotype was seen many times. The chain links TRBV10-3 to TRBJ2-1, with D hard to call. This CDR3 comprises 16 residues. Germline values: CDR1 ENHRY, CDR2 SYGVKD. V lost 6 bases to trimming and J lost 0 bases, with 15 bases between them. The CDR3 loop is CAISPPSGGSYNEQFF. In nucleotides, the CDR3 is TGTGCCATCAGCCCGCCCTCCGGCGGCTCCTACAATGAGCAGTTCTTC.

This clonotype appeared a few times. The V call is TRBV5-1, the J call TRBJ1-1; a possible D gene is TRBD1 (6 bases). V lost 3 bases, J lost 3 bases, and 9 bases lay in between. CDR3 size: 13 residues. The V gene's germline CDR1 is SGHRS and CDR2 YFSETQ. The CDR3 DNA follows: TGCGCCAGCAGCTCGGGGGCCGACACTGAAGCTTTCTTT. Its protein product is CASSSGADTEAFF.

This clonotype was seen ten or more times. V is TRBV20-1 and J is TRBJ2-3; TRBD2 matches at 14 bases. Germline CDR1 reads DFQATT; CDR2 reads SNEGSKA (reference sequence). The CDR3 runs 17 residues. The J segment lost 6 bases and the V segment lost 0 bases, leaving 8 bases of the junction unmatched. The CDR3 nucleotides read TGCAGTGCTAGAGACTCCTCCGGGACTAGCGGGAGTGATACGCAGTATTTT. Translating it yields CSARDSSGTSGSDTQYF.

This clonotype was recorded many times. The chain combines TRBV10-3 with TRBJ1-6; D unclear. Trimming removed 0 bases at V and 4 bases at J, with 7 bases between. CDR1 and CDR2 from the germline V gene are ENHRY and SYGVKD. The CDR3 is made up of 15 amino acids. DNA of the CDR3: TGTGCCATCAGTGAGTCGGGCCTGTATAATTCACCCCTCCACTTT. Translating it yields CAISESGLYNSPLHF.

With regard to this clonotype: A much larger clone lies a single base off, so this may be a read error. V gene TRBV7-8 combines with J gene TRBJ2-7, with unresolved D. The CDR3 consists of 17 residues. Per germline, CDR1 SGHVS and CDR2 FQNEAQ. The V gene lost 4 bases and the J gene lost 0 bases, with 19 bases spanning the gap. In DNA form, the CDR3 reads TGTGCCAGCAGCTCGTTTACTATCGGATATTACTCCTACGAGCAGTACTTC. Residues: CASSSFTIGYYSYEQYF.

This clonotype was observed many times. The V and J genes are TRBV29-1 and TRBJ2-2; no clear D. V was trimmed by 0 bases and J by 2 bases, leaving 4 bases between them. Per germline, CDR1 SQVTM and CDR2 ANQGSEA. The CDR3 has 13 amino acids. The CDR3 spells CSVEEINTGELFF. The DNA of the CDR3 is TGCAGCGTTGAAGAGATTAACACCGGGGAGCTGTTTTTT.

This clonotype appeared many times. This sequence joins TRBV5-1 and TRBJ1-2; D remains unclear. Germline CDR1 and CDR2: SGHRS and YFSETQ. The CDR3 contains 13 residues. V lost 2 bases, J lost 5 bases, and 10 bases lay in between. CDR3: CASSLPGPYGYTF. Here the CDR3 DNA reads TGCGCCAGCAGCTTACCAGGTCCTTATGGCTACACCTTC.

This clonotype appeared a single time. Possible read error: a much larger clone is one base away. The chain couples TRBV5-6 to TRBJ2-7, with 7 bases that match TRBD1. After removal of 6 bases from V and 1 base from J, the junction contained 10 bases not matched to a gene. Germline lookup yields CDR1 SGHDT and CDR2 YYEEEE. This CDR3 spans 15 amino acids. The CDR3 is CASNRDGTASYEQYF. CDR3 DNA: TGTGCCAGCAACAGAGACGGGACAGCTTCCTACGAGCAGTACTTC.

This clonotype was seen repeatedly, ten times or more. V and J are TRBV7-9 and TRBJ2-7; 7 bases map to TRBD2. V dropped 5 bases and J dropped 5; count of bases not matched to a gene: 12. The germline V gene encodes CDR1 SEHNR and CDR2 FQNEAQ (reference sequence). The CDR3 is made up of 15 amino acids. CDR3 coding DNA: TGTGCCAGCAGCGATCAACCGGGGGGAACCCACGAGCAGTACTTC. Its protein is CASSDQPGGTHEQYF.

This clonotype is medium-sized within its sample. The chain recombines TRBV5-1 with TRBJ2-7, with 8 bases matching TRBD1. Germline CDR1 reads SGHRS; CDR2 reads YFSETQ. J was trimmed by 6 bases and V by 4 bases; bases with no gene match: 12. This CDR3 is built from 15 residues. CDR3 coding DNA: TGCGCCAGCAGCATCACTCAGGGACAGGTGGCCGAGCAGTACTTC. This translates into CASSITQGQVAEQYF. Combining the CDR3 with reference TRBV5-1 and TRBJ2-7 gives the whole variable domain KAGVTQTPRYLIKTRGQQVTLSCSPISGHRSVSWYQQTPGQGLQFLFEYFSETQRNKGNFPGRFSGRQFSNSRSEMNVSTLELGDSALYLCASSITQGQVAEQYFGPGTRLTVT.

The genes are TRBV5-1 and TRBJ2-3; 7 positions match TRBD2. This CDR3 has 16 amino acids. Germline CDR1 and CDR2: SGHRS and YFSETQ. Trimming cost V 3 bases and J 3 bases; bases outside gene matches: 10. CDR3 region: CASSSLTSCRTDTQYF. As DNA, the CDR3 is TGCGCCAGCAGCTCGCTGACTAGCTGTAGAACAGATACGCAGTATTTT. Based on the CDR3 plus reference TRBV5-1 and TRBJ2-3, the full variable domain is KAGVTQTPRYLIKTRGQQVTLSCSPISGHRSVSWYQQTPGQGLQFLFEYFSETQRNKGNFPGRFSGRQFSNSRSEMNVSTLELGDSALYLCASSSLTSCRTDTQYFGPGTRLTVL.

This clonotype was recorded many times. The chain combines TRBV7-7 with TRBJ2-4; a weak D match, TRBD2 (5 bases). CDR1 SSHAT and CDR2 FNYEAQ come from the germline V gene (reference sequence). The CDR3 runs to 20 residues. Trimming removed 2 bases at V and 1 base at J, with 24 bases between. CDR3 nucleotide sequence: TGTGCCAGCAGCTTAAGTTTTGTTCTTGGTACGCTAGCTGCCAAAAACATTCAGTACTTC. Protein product: CASSLSFVLGTLAAKNIQYF.

The chain combines TRBV5-1 with TRBJ2-5, with D possibly TRBD1 on 5 matching bases. With 1 base removed from V and 4 bases from J, the gap between germline ends came to 8 bases. This CDR3 is 13 amino acids long. Germline CDR1 and CDR2: SGHRS and YFSETQ. The CDR3 nucleotides read TGCGCCAGCAGCTTGAGGGGCGGAGAGACCCAGTACTTC. The encoded protein is CASSLRGGETQYF.

In its sample, this clonotype was seen many times. This sequence joins TRBV7-2 and TRBJ2-7, with TRBD1 matching over 11 bases. This CDR3 has 15 residues. Trimming removed 5 bases from V and 2 bases from J; junction bases left unmatched: 5. The germline V gene has CDR1 SGHTA and CDR2 FQGNSA. DNA of the CDR3: TGTGCCAGCAGCCTCGGGACAGGGGGGCCCTACGAGCAGTACTTC. Residues: CASSLGTGGPYEQYF.